A single sample is the source of the 20 T cell receptor beta chains below, sequenced in a study of blood T cell repertoires in COVID-19. Sequenced by immunoSEQ multiplex PCR; TCRdb stores in-frame clones only, minus some. The table lists 150,000 to 200,000 clones, approximately 85% of them singletons. The specimen was peripheral blood. Source of these receptors: a human donor with active or convalescent COVID-19. The donor label of this sample is uncertain.

This rearrangement joins TRBV19 to TRBJ2-2; the match to TRBD2 covers 8 bases. In germline, CDR1 is LNHDA, CDR2 SQIVND (reference sequence). Germline trimming cut 7 bases from V and 6 bases from J; bases unmatched to any gene: 4. There are 13 residues in the CDR3. CDR3 protein: CASTRREAGELFF. The CDR3 DNA reads as TGTGCCAGTACGCGGCGGGAGGCCGGGGAGCTGTTTTTT.

The chain combines TRBV28 with TRBJ2-6; 9 bases line up with TRBD1. The germline V gene encodes CDR1 MDHEN and CDR2 SYDVKM. CDR3 size: 17 residues. The junction had 4 bases not matched to a gene; V was cut back by 4 bases and J by 0 bases. In nucleotides, the CDR3 is TGTGCCAGCAGTTCGGGACAGGGAGGCTCTGGGGCCAACGTCCTGACTTTC. Its protein is CASSSGQGGSGANVLTF.

The chain employs TRBV18 and TRBJ1-5; possible D gene TRBD1, 6 bases. CDR1 and CDR2 from the germline V gene are KGHSH and LQKENI. Trimming stripped 4 bases from V and 6 bases from J, with 13 bases between. The CDR3 runs 14 residues. The CDR3 loop reads CASSRTDRFQPQHF. In DNA form, the CDR3 reads TGTGCCAGCTCACGAACCGACAGGTTTCAGCCCCAGCATTTT.

The rearrangement links TRBV4-3 to TRBJ2-2, with D perhaps TRBD2 (6 bases). Germline assignment: CDR1 LGHNA and CDR2 YSLEER. V gave up 3 bases and J gave up 0 bases, with 11 bases separating them. There are 16 residues in the CDR3. The CDR3 bases are TGCGCCAGCAGCCAGGTCGGGAGCCCGAACACCGGGGAGCTGTTTTTT. It codes for CASSQVGSPNTGELFF.

The rearrangement uses TRBV6-5 and TRBJ2-3; 10 nucleotides align to TRBD1. The trim removed 2 bases at V and 2 bases at J, leaving 4 bases unmatched. Germline assignment: CDR1 MNHEY and CDR2 SVGAGI. This CDR3 is built from 16 residues. The CDR3 spells CASSYRGQGFTDTQYF. Here the CDR3 DNA reads TGTGCCAGCAGTTACAGGGGACAGGGGTTCACAGATACGCAGTATTTT.

This clone was found a few times. J is TRBJ2-2 and V is TRBV27; the D gene is possibly TRBD1 (7 bases). The length of the CDR3 is 18 residues. V was trimmed by 2 bases and J by 0 bases, leaving 16 bases between them. Germline CDR1 is MNHEY and CDR2 is SMNVEV (reference sequence). For the CDR3, the DNA is TGTGCCAGCAGTTTAATTGGTGGCGGGACAGCGAACACCGGGGAGCTGTTTTTT. Its protein is CASSLIGGGTANTGELFF.

This sequence joins TRBV6-5 and TRBJ2-5, with 10 bases lining up with TRBD1. This CDR3 has 14 residues. The germline V gene encodes CDR1 MNHEY and CDR2 SVGAGI. Losses at the gene ends were 11 bases for V and 6 bases for J; bases not matched to a gene: 12. This CDR3 reads CAESTGQGFKTQYF. Here the CDR3 DNA reads TGTGCCGAGAGTACGGGACAGGGGTTTAAGACCCAGTACTTC.

V and J are TRBV11-3 and TRBJ2-1; 7 bases are a match to TRBD2. The CDR3 sequence is 15 residues long. From germline, CDR1 is SGHNT and CDR2 YENEEA. V shed 5 bases and J 1 base; nucleotides not matched to a gene: 5. CDR3 bases: TGTGCCAGCAGCCCTAGCGGTACTTCCTACAATGAGCAGTTCTTC. Translation: CASSPSGTSYNEQFF.

The chain links TRBV10-3 to TRBJ2-6; the match to TRBD1 covers 9 bases. Germline values: CDR1 ENHRY, CDR2 SYGVKD. J gave up 2 bases and V 8 bases, and 7 bases lay outside the gene matches. The CDR3 totals 16 residues. DNA for the CDR3: TGTGCCATCGCCCGGACAGGGGACCCTGGGGCCAACGTCCTGACTTTC. Protein product: CAIARTGDPGANVLTF.

V and J are TRBV15 and TRBJ1-1, with unresolved D. With 9 bases removed from V and 1 base from J, the gap between germline ends came to 15 bases. CDR1 LNHNV and CDR2 YYDKDF come from the germline V gene (reference sequence). The CDR3 runs 14 residues. In DNA form, the CDR3 reads TGTGCCACAGCCCGGCGGGGTTCGAACACTGAAGCTTTCTTT. As protein: CATARRGSNTEAFF.

The sample holds one count of this clone. The V gene is TRBV3-1 (or the pseudogene TRBV3-2), the J gene TRBJ1-2; tentative D call: TRBD1 (5 bases). The germline gives CDR1 LGHDT, CDR2 YNNKEL (reference sequence). V was clipped by 4 bases and J by 7 bases, with 16 bases between them. The length of the CDR3 is 14 residues. The CDR3 sequence is CASSPLQGWAGYTF. DNA for the CDR3: TGTGCCAGCAGCCCACTTCAGGGATGGGCTGGCTACACCTTC.

This chain joins TRBV28 and TRBJ2-1; D not resolved. The germline V and J ends were trimmed by 8 bases and 1 base, with 18 bases remaining between them. The germline V gene encodes CDR1 MDHEN and CDR2 SYDVKM. This CDR3 is built from 16 residues. Here the CDR3 DNA reads TGTGCCAGCCCCCCTTTCTTGATACAATCCTACAATGAGCAGTTCTTC. Amino acids: CASPPFLIQSYNEQFF.

In this sample, this clone turned up once. This chain uses TRBV7-9 with TRBJ1-6, with TRBD1 identical over 7 bases. CDR3 length equals 14 residues. V shed 4 bases and J 7 bases; nucleotides not matched to a gene: 4. Germline V CDR1 and CDR2: SEHNR, FQNEAQ (reference sequence). In DNA, the CDR3 is TGTGCCAGCAGCTCTGGGACAGTAAATTCACCCCTCCACTTT. Residues: CASSSGTVNSPLHF.

The V gene is TRBV7-9, the J gene TRBJ1-2, with TRBD1 matching 9 bases. CDR1 is SEHNR and CDR2 is FQNEAQ in the germline V gene (reference sequence). The ends lost 4 bases at V and 8 bases at J; junction bases unmatched: 8. This CDR3 region has 14 residues. This chain's CDR3 is CASSYQQGAGGYTF. In DNA, the CDR3 is TGTGCCAGCAGCTACCAACAGGGGGCGGGAGGCTACACCTTC.

The chain employs TRBV2 and TRBJ1-4; no clear D gene. Trimming removed 6 bases from V and 3 bases from J, with 8 bases in between. The V gene's germline CDR1 is SNHLY and CDR2 FYNNEI. This CDR3 comprises 13 residues. This chain's CDR3 is CASRIQPNEKLFF. The CDR3 DNA reads as TGTGCCAGCAGGATACAGCCTAATGAAAAACTGTTTTTT.

The J gene is TRBJ2-5, the V gene TRBV9; D is possibly TRBD1 (6 bases). Germline CDR1 SGDLS, CDR2 YYNGEE. V lost 0 bases, J lost 5 bases, and 14 bases lay in between. The CDR3 spans 15 residues. CDR3 amino acids: CASSVDSTGAETQYF. The CDR3 nucleotides are TGTGCCAGCAGCGTAGACTCGACAGGCGCGGAGACCCAGTACTTC. The whole variable domain, filled in from reference TRBV9 and TRBJ2-5, reads DSGVTQTPKHLITATGQRVTLRCSPRSGDLSVYWYQQSLDQGLQFLIQYYNGEERAKGNILERFSAQQFPDLHSELNLSSLELGDSALYFCASSVDSTGAETQYFGPGTRLLVL.

The rearrangement uses TRBV9 and TRBJ2-2; no reliable D call. The V end lost 3 bases, the J end lost 1 base, and 10 bases lay between the germline ends. Germline V gene sequence: CDR1 SGDLS, CDR2 YYNGEE. This CDR3 spans 15 amino acids. This CDR3 reads CASSASPVNTGELFF. The CDR3 nucleotides are TGTGCCAGCAGCGCCTCCCCTGTGAACACCGGGGAGCTGTTTTTT.

V usage is TRBV4-1 and J usage is TRBJ1-1; tentatively, D is TRBD1 (6 bases). The V gene's germline CDR1 is MGHRA and CDR2 YSYEKL. The CDR3 spans 14 residues. The V and J ends lost 1 base and 6 bases respectively, with 12 bases between them. CDR3: CASSQVQGNAEAFF. In DNA form, the CDR3 reads TGCGCCAGCAGCCAAGTCCAGGGGAATGCTGAAGCTTTCTTT.

This chain connects TRBV6-5 to TRBJ2-2, with 7 bases that match TRBD1. Trimming at V came to 4 bases and at J to 0 bases, leaving 2 bases not matched to a gene. From germline, CDR1 is MNHEY and CDR2 SVGAGI. This CDR3 is built from 15 residues. CDR3 sequence: CASSWDSPNTGELFF. The DNA of the CDR3 is TGTGCCAGCAGTTGGGACAGTCCGAACACCGGGGAGCTGTTTTTT.

The chain is built from TRBV7-9 and TRBJ2-7, with a weak D call TRBD1 (6 bases). The CDR3 is 14 residues long. V gave up 5 bases and J gave up 7 bases, with 18 bases separating them. The V gene's germline CDR1 is SEHNR and CDR2 FQNEAQ (reference sequence). The CDR3 bases are TGTGCCAGCAGCGTCGGGACAAATTCATGGGAGCAGTACTTC. It is translated as CASSVGTNSWEQYF.